This T cell receptor beta chain was captured by sequencing in a study of blood T cell repertoires in COVID-19. Overall study context: T cells, B-cell-depleted T cells, or PBMCs supplied cDNA or gDNA.

This CDR3 is 16 amino acids long. Germline CDR1 reads SGHRS; CDR2 reads YFSETQ. V was cut by 0 bases and J by 7 bases, with 20 bases left in between. Generated by immunoSEQ multiplex PCR, the TCRdb table keeps only in-frame clones and is missing some. The sample yields about 100,000 clones, around four fifths seen once. This receptor was obtained from a human donor in a cohort sampled during active COVID-19. Sample: peripheral blood. The V call is TRBV5-1, the J call TRBJ2-7, with D possibly matching TRBD1 (6 bases). The CDR3 DNA follows: TGCGCCAGCAGCTTGGTAGCAATTTCAGCCCAGGGGGAGCAGTACTTC. Protein: CASSLVAISAQGEQYF.